The present TCR beta chain was sequenced within a study of response to subunit inactivated influenza vaccine. Whole-study findings and limits: The study's authors posited that every seasonal influenza vaccination enlists few new T cells.

The CDR3 covers 13 residues. Trimming took off 8 bases at V and 9 bases at J, with 14 bases between the two ends. Germline CDR1 reads SEHNR; CDR2 reads FQNEAQ (reference sequence). TCRdb reprocessed the RT-PCR reads with MiXCR, giving one entry per CDR3 protein. Counted here are around 520,000 distinct CDR3 sequences, 25% occurring once; the ten biggest clones make up around 2%. Only a few counts were recorded for this clonotype. What it recognizes is unknown. This clonotype was sampled from a man between 50 and 59 years old who received an inactivated influenza vaccine. This chain links TRBV7-9 with TRBJ1-6; D is unresolved. The sample here was CD4+ T cells sorted from PBMCs, taken less than 6 days after vaccination. The CDR3, as DNA: TGTGCCAGCCGGGAGCAGGAGTTTTCACCCCTCCACTTT. Protein: CASREQEFSPLHF.